The next 6 T cell receptor beta chains were all read from a single sample in a study of metastatic and nonmetastatic thyroid tumors. Among the patients, none had received any treatment before thyroid surgery. TCRdb re-analyzed the PCR reads through MiXCR. Found here are over 65,000 clones, around 12% of them singletons; the top ten hold roughly 9.6%. The specimen sequenced was tumor tissue. These receptors were taken from a female donor with papillary thyroid cancer or a benign thyroid nodule (not recorded which). Some clones in this sample may be carry-over from other donors' samples.

This clone was seen only once. Possible read error: a much larger clone is one base away. Other DNA sequences in this specimen translate into the identical CDR3. The chain is built from TRBV14 and TRBJ2-2; 10 bases align to TRBD1. The CDR3 contains 14 residues. CDR1 and CDR2 (germline): SGHDN, FVKESK. CDR3 amino acids: CASSRDRGPGELFF. CDR3 nucleotides: TGTGCCAGCAGCCGGGACAGGGGTCCCGGTGAGCTGTTTTTT.

This clone was found many times. Other DNA sequences in the same sample also yield this CDR3. V is TRBV3-1 and J is TRBJ2-3; TRBD2 agrees at 8 bases. Germline CDR1 is LGHDT and CDR2 is YNNKEL (reference sequence). The J segment lost 1 base and the V segment lost 6 bases, leaving 3 bases of the junction unmatched. This CDR3 region has 14 residues. The chain's CDR3 is CASRTSGRTDTQYF. CDR3 coding DNA: TGTGCCAGCAGAACTAGCGGCCGCACAGATACGCAGTATTTT.

As regards this clone: One junction end disagrees with the germline gene, perhaps due to a read error. J is TRBJ2-3 and V is TRBV7-3; a weak D match, TRBD1 (6 bases). This CDR3 has 15 residues. In germline, CDR1 is SGHTA, CDR2 FQGTGA. The CDR3 is CASSTQWGRTYTQYF. In DNA, the CDR3 is TGTGCCAGCAGCACCCAGTGGGGGCGCACATATACGCAGTATTTC.

With respect to this clone: One base away lies a much larger clone, so this may be a sequencing read error. This chain links TRBV2 with TRBJ1-1; weak D call: TRBD1 (5 bases). Deletions cut 6 bases from V and 3 bases from J, with 8 bases between. The CDR3 has 12 residues. Germline lookup yields CDR1 SNHLY and CDR2 FYNNEI. CDR3 nucleotide sequence: TGTGCCAGCAGACTCAGGGACACTGAAGCTTTCTTT. Translating gives CASRLRDTEAFF.

On this clone: A much larger clone differs by one base, so this may be a read error. The genes are TRBV20-1 and TRBJ2-7; either TRBD1 or TRBD2 may fit D (5 bases each). This CDR3 comprises 14 residues. The germline V gene encodes CDR1 DFQATT and CDR2 SNEGSKA (reference sequence). V lost 5 bases and J 5 bases, leaving 19 bases between the germline ends. The CDR3 is CSALARAGCHEQYF. CDR3 DNA sequence: TGCAGTGCTCTAGCTAGAGCAGGGTGTCACGAGCAGTACTTC.

The genes are TRBV7-2 and TRBJ2-5, with D perhaps assigned TRBD1 or TRBD2 (6 bases each). The V and J ends lost 5 bases and 6 bases respectively, with 25 bases between them. Looked up from germline, CDR1 is SGHTA and CDR2 is FQGNSA. CDR3 length: 17 amino acids. The CDR3 bases are TGTGCCAGCAGCCCCCAGGGGAGCGGGCTAGGGGTGAAGACCCAGTACTTC. Its translation: CASSPQGSGLGVKTQYF.